A single TCR beta chain is shown here with its context. Looked up from germline, CDR1 is LNHNV and CDR2 is YYDKDF (reference sequence). Trimming left V 1 base short and J 4 bases short, with 17 bases between. This CDR3 has 17 residues. Seattle's enrolled individuals joined amid active infection and were then monitored longitudinally. Authors' analysis steps: Amplifying reference gene primers gave estimates of nucleated cell counts. Data came from immunoSEQ multiplex PCR; TCRdb stores just in-frame clones and leaves some out. The V and J calls and the clone size are those of that table, but D and trimming were determined from the DNA. Here the sample spans about 240,000 clones, 70% to 90% being singletons. This specimen comes from a study of blood T cell repertoires in COVID-19.

The chain links TRBV15 to TRBJ1-3; tentatively, D is TRBD1 (6 bases). This receptor was taken from a woman aged 45-65 years with COVID-19, enrolled during active disease. Sequences were obtained from peripheral blood. CDR3: CATSRGKLRGRGNTIYF. CDR3 DNA sequence: TGTGCCACCAGCAGAGGAAAGCTGAGGGGGAGAGGAAACACCATATATTTT.